Only one count was recorded for the clone carrying this TCR beta chain. The antigen is not known. These data are taken from a study of graft-versus-host responses after intestinal transplantation. Study details: Once they had received anti-thymocyte globulin induction, all recipients took tacrolimus and steroids for around 3 years.

Germline loops: CDR1 GTSNPN, CDR2 SVGIG (reference sequence). V lost 2 bases and J 10 bases, leaving 9 bases between the germline ends. This CDR3 has 11 amino acids. TCRdb's copy holds only in-frame clones and misses some; the assay was immunoSEQ multiplex PCR. The top ten clones hold roughly 0.9% of a sample with 90,000 to 120,000 clones, approximately 84% of them seen once. General study results and limits: Recipient-marrow GvH clones were detected, some having first appeared in ileum or blood. High graft-versus-host to host-versus-graft clonal ratios were found in allografts of patients who had graft-donor T cell macrochimerism.

Sequenced material: unstimulated CD4+ T cells sorted from spleen or lymph node cells, taken before intestinal transplant. This receptor was taken from a human donor who received an intestinal transplant. V usage is TRBV30 and J usage is TRBJ2-1; D is unresolved. The CDR3 DNA reads TGTGCCTGGAGTCCGCTGAGGGAGCAGTTCTTC. Translated: CAWSPLREQFF.